This T cell receptor (beta chain) was captured by sequencing in a study of neoadjuvant anti-PD-1 for oral cavity cancer. Study as a whole: Most patients had three to four biweekly doses of 3 mg/kg nivolumab before resection. Patients without progression received a fourth nivolumab dose around day 43, then surgical resection on days 50-56.

The CDR3 is 16 residues long. V shed 2 bases and J 2 bases; nucleotides not matched to a gene: 6. The V gene's germline CDR1 is LGHNA and CDR2 YNFKEQ. No culture or expansion preceded analysis of these blood cells. Data came from immunoSEQ multiplex PCR; TCRdb stores just in-frame clones and leaves some out. The table includes 60,000 to 75,000 clones, around 82% detected once. This clonotype originated in a person aged 40 to 85 with oral cavity squamous cell carcinoma. Sequencing used PBMCs, obtained before nivolumab (anti-PD-1) treatment. V usage is TRBV4-2 and J usage is TRBJ1-5, with 7 bases identical to TRBD1. The CDR3 DNA sequence: TGTGCCAGCAGCCAAACTTCCGGGACAGGCAATCAGCCCCAGCATTTT. This sequence encodes CASSQTSGTGNQPQHF.